The present T cell receptor beta chain was sequenced within a study of blood T cell repertoires in COVID-19. Turning to the study itself: Acute and convalescent COVID-19 specimens originated in the United States, Italy and Spain. From T cells, B-cell-depleted T cells, or PBMCs came the material, which was cDNA or gDNA.

This CDR3 is 19 amino acids long. V was pared by 0 bases and J by 1 base, with 19 bases between. The germline V gene has CDR1 LNHNV and CDR2 YYDKDF (reference sequence). Authors' analysis steps: Amplification of reference gene primers provided the estimated nucleated cell counts. Some clones are missing from TCRdb's copy, which holds only in-frame ones; the method was immunoSEQ multiplex PCR. V and J calls and clone size come straight from that table; D and trimming were deduced from the DNA. The table lists approximately 160,000 clones, about 80% of them singletons. This clone was found once. The specimen sequenced was peripheral blood. The receptor comes from a woman aged 80 or older with acute or convalescent COVID-19. The V and J genes are TRBV15 and TRBJ1-5; a weak D match, TRBD1 (5 bases). This CDR3 reads CATSRDLEKGNESNQPQHF. In DNA, the CDR3 is TGTGCCACCAGCAGAGATCTGGAGAAGGGGAACGAAAGCAATCAGCCCCAGCATTTT.